What follows are 2 T cell receptor beta chains derived from one specimen sequenced in a study of cytomegalovirus exposure and HLA in healthy donors. Assay: immunoSEQ multiplex PCR; the TCRdb copy retains only in-frame clones and omits some. The sample lists 85,000 to 90,000 clones, 96% occurring once. Input material: PBMCs. The receptors here all came from a man between 18 and 29 years old in good health and CMV-seronegative.

This clone was counted at least ten times. V and J are TRBV27 and TRBJ1-2; D perhaps matches TRBD1 (5 bases). The CDR3 runs to 18 residues. The V gene lost 2 bases and the J gene lost 2 bases, with 21 bases spanning the gap. From germline, CDR1 is MNHEY and CDR2 SMNVEV (reference sequence). The CDR3 reads CASSLPPLERGGNYGYTF. The CDR3 bases are TGTGCCAGCAGTTTACCCCCCTTAGAGCGTGGGGGGAACTATGGCTACACCTTC.

The chain links TRBV19 to TRBJ2-7; D may be TRBD1 (5 bases). Germline assignment: CDR1 LNHDA and CDR2 SQIVND (reference sequence). The V end lost 6 bases, the J end lost 5 bases, and 8 bases lay between the germline ends. This CDR3 has 11 amino acids. The CDR3 sequence: CASRVGDEQYF. DNA of the CDR3: TGTGCCAGTAGGGTAGGGGACGAGCAGTACTTC.